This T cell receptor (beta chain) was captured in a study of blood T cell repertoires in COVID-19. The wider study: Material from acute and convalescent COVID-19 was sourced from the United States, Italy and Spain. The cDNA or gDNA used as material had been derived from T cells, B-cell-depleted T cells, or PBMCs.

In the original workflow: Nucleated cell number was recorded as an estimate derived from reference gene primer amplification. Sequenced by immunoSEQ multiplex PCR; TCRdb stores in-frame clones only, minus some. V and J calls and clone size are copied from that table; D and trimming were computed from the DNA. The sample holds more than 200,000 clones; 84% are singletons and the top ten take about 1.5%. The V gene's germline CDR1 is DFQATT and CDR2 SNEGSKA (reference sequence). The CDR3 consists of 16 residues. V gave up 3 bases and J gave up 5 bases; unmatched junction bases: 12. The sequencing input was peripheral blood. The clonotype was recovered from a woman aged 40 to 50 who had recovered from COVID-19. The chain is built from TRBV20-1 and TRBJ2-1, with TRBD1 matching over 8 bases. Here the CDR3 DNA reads TGCAGTGCTAGTAAGATAGACAGGGGTCCCCACAATGAGCAGTTCTTC. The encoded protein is CSASKIDRGPHNEQFF.